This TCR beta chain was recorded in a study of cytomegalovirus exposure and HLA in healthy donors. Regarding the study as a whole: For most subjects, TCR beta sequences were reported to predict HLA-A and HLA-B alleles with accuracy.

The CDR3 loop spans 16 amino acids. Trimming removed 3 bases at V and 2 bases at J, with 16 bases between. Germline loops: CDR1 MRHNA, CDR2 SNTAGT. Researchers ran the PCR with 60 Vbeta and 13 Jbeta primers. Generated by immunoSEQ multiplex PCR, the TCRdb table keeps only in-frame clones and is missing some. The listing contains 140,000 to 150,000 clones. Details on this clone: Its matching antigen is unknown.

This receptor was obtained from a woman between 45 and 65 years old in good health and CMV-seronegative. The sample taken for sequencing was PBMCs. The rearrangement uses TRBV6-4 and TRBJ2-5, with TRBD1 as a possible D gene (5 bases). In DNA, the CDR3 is TGTGCCAGCAGTGAACAGGAAAGGAGTGAGCAAGAGACCCAGTACTTC. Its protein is CASSEQERSEQETQYF.